The clone carrying this T cell receptor (beta chain) was found once. No antigen is known for it. Time point meaning: cycle 4 day 1 (C4D1), after around six weeks of nivolumab. Relapse after autologous stem cell transplantation occurred in every patient, and brentuximab vedotin exposure varied. The sample originates from a study of PD-1 blockade in classical Hodgkin lymphoma. Germline V lookup: CDR1 MNHEY, CDR2 SMNVEV (reference sequence). The CDR3 totals 14 residues. V was cut by 2 bases and J by 2 bases, with 8 bases left in between. General study results and limits: Reports described newly diagnosed patients as having lower baseline TCR diversity than healthy donors. It was among complete responders that baseline diversity resembled that of newly diagnosed patients. Exclusion applied to patients who initiated nivolumab less than 1 year following ASCT.

Clones were read by immunoSEQ multiplex PCR, and TCRdb kept only the in-frame ones, dropping some. Counted here are about 25,000 clones, 70% to 80% occurring once; the ten biggest clones make up about 32%. The sequence was obtained from a human donor with classical Hodgkin lymphoma. The sequences come from peripheral blood mononuclear cells (PBMCs), collected before the fourth cycle of nivolumab. The chain has TRBV27 and TRBJ2-3; no firm D call. The CDR3 spells CASSLRLPTDTQYF. DNA of the CDR3: TGTGCCAGCAGTTTACGGCTTCCCACAGATACGCAGTATTTT.